The rows below give T cell receptor beta chains drawn from one sample of a study of T cell responses to AZD1222 COVID-19 vaccine. The repertoire was sequenced with immunoSEQ multiplex PCR; TCRdb's copy has only in-frame clones and lacks some. The sample lists 110,000 to 150,000 clones, about 94% occurring once. The sample was peripheral blood, taken on day 0 of AZD1222 vaccination. The receptors were gathered from an adult in good health. Both conserved end residues are trimmed from each CDR3. Rows give clone size only sometimes, using once, few, many, or a class for an expanded clone.

V	size	CDR3
TRBV5-6	NA	ASSGVYGTNYGYT
TRBV10-1	once	ASTLAGEGGANVLT
TRBV19	NA	ASSTSGMRGQETQY
TRBV7-7	once	ASSRNLRDDEQF
TRBV5-1	NA	ASSFRQGVGYT
TRBV5-6	NA	ASSLGGGGIYEQY
TRBV29-1	NA	SAGFMNTEAF
TRBV9	NA	ASSAGLAVDEQF
TRBV19	NA	ASSEGGQETQY
TRBV29-1	NA	SVEQGKDQPQH
TRBV7-9	NA	ASSHSGSHNNEQF
TRBV30	once	AWSVVGSSYNEQF
TRBV11-2	NA	ASSLVLDRGYGYT
TRBV7-6	NA	ASSSGTRDPNEKLF
TRBV19	NA	ASSSGQGASNQPQH
TRBV5-1	NA	ASSSQREQY
TRBV5-6	NA	ASSLGQKTDTQY
TRBV19	NA	ASSIARPRTSGETQY
TRBV6-5	NA	ASSYSRGNGYT
TRBV6-1	NA	ASSEEGISYNSPLH
TRBV3-1/TRBV3-2	medium-sized	ASSQGLARETQY
TRBV18	once	ASSPSVAQETQY
TRBV6-1	NA	ASSETGGGPTIY
TRBV4-2	NA	ASSQDYDASGIVNEQF
TRBV5-4	once	ASSPGQGRSNEKLF
TRBV6-5	NA	ASSYRGGNTGELF
TRBV5-1	NA	ASSLAGKGASEAF
TRBV4-1	NA	ASSREPGLAGVEQY
TRBV24-1	NA	ATSDGGETQY
TRBV6-5	NA	ASSPSGDYGYT
TRBV9	NA	AGNSAGGPGETQY
TRBV7-9	NA	ASSLEVDGYT
TRBV5-1	NA	ASSRGVAGGYNEQF